This TCR beta chain comes out of a study of chemoradiotherapy in HPV16-positive cancers. Study-wide points: Non-HPV-specific T cells did not expand in tumors during treatment, whereas candidate HPV-specific clones and E7-related motifs did. HPV-responsive T-cell expansion during chemoradiotherapy was linked to improved recurrence-free survival in HPV16-positive patients. HPV-specific T cells were functionally defined from only a couple of HPV16-positive patients.

Repertoires were sampled repeatedly during chemoradiotherapy. Germline V gene lookup returns CDR1 GTSNPN and CDR2 SVGIG (reference sequence). With 8 bases clipped from V and 5 bases from J, the junction kept 3 bases outside the gene matches. The CDR3 runs to 11 residues. Remarks on this clone: Its antigen is still unknown.

This table comes from immunoSEQ multiplex PCR, and its TCRdb copy is limited to in-frame clones, with some not included. Of roughly 6,400 clones in the sample, 85% to 90% are singletons; the top ten hold approximately 10%. This chain links TRBV30 with TRBJ1-1; 9 bases match TRBD1. This receptor was obtained from a human donor with HPV-associated anogenital cancer. The material was tumor tissue, obtained from a patient who underwent chemoradiotherapy. The CDR3 here is CAQTGGTEAFF. For the CDR3, the DNA is TGTGCCCAGACAGGGGGGACTGAAGCTTTCTTT.